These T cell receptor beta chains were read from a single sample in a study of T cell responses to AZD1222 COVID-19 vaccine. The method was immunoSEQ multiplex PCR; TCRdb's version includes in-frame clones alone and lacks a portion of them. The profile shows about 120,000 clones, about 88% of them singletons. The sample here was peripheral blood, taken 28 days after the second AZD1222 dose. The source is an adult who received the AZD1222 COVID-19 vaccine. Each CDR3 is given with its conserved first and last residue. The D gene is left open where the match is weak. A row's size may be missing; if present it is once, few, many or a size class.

CDR3nt: TGCGCCAGCTTCGACTCTGGGGCCAACGTCCTGACTTTC
CDR3aa: CASFDSGANVLTF
v_gene: TRBV5-1
j_gene: TRBJ2-6
len: 13
abundance: .
d_gene: .

CDR3nt: TGTGCCAGCAGTGATGGGACAGGGAAGCAGACCCAGTACTTC
CDR3aa: CASSDGTGKQTQYF
v_gene: TRBV2
j_gene: TRBJ2-5
len: 14
abundance: .
d_gene: TRBD1

CDR3nt: TGTGCCAGCAGCATAGGACAGGGGTTTTACGAGCAGTACTTC
CDR3aa: CASSIGQGFYEQYF
v_gene: TRBV5-5
j_gene: TRBJ2-7
len: 14
abundance: .
d_gene: TRBD1

CDR3nt: TGTGCCAGCAGCGTAGAAGTGGGGGGGCGTGGAGATACGCAGTATTTT
CDR3aa: CASSVEVGGRGDTQYF
v_gene: TRBV9
j_gene: TRBJ2-3
len: 16
abundance: .
d_gene: .

CDR3nt: TGCGCCAGCAGCAGGGGACAGGGTTCTATCTCTGGGGCCAACGTCCTGACTTTC
CDR3aa: CASSRGQGSISGANVLTF
v_gene: TRBV5-1
j_gene: TRBJ2-6
len: 18
abundance: .
d_gene: TRBD1

CDR3nt: TGTGCCAGTAACCTCAACGGCGAGGGGACAGGAAAGGAGACCCAGTACTTC
CDR3aa: CASNLNGEGTGKETQYF
v_gene: TRBV19
j_gene: TRBJ2-5
len: 17
abundance: .
d_gene: TRBD1

CDR3nt: TGTGCCAGCAGCCAGAGGGACAGGGAAGTTGAAAAACTGTTTTTT
CDR3aa: CASSQRDREVEKLFF
v_gene: TRBV3-1/TRBV3-2
j_gene: TRBJ1-4
len: 15
abundance: .
d_gene: TRBD1

CDR3nt: TGCAGCGTACCGACGGGACAGGGTAATGAAAAACTGTTTTTT
CDR3aa: CSVPTGQGNEKLFF
v_gene: TRBV29-1
j_gene: TRBJ1-4
len: 14
abundance: .
d_gene: TRBD1

CDR3nt: TGTGCCAGTTCGGTAACAGTGCACTACGAGCAGTACTTC
CDR3aa: CASSVTVHYEQYF
v_gene: TRBV19
j_gene: TRBJ2-7
len: 13
abundance: .
d_gene: .

CDR3nt: TGTGCCACCAATGGAGCCACGAACACCGGGGAGCTGTTTTTT
CDR3aa: CATNGATNTGELFF
v_gene: TRBV24-1
j_gene: TRBJ2-2
len: 14
abundance: once
d_gene: .

CDR3nt: TGTGCCAGCAGCTTAGAAGGTTCCGGGGAGCTGTTTTTT
CDR3aa: CASSLEGSGELFF
v_gene: TRBV7-9
j_gene: TRBJ2-2
len: 13
abundance: few
d_gene: .

CDR3nt: TGTGCCAGCAGCTTTTGGGGCGGGGGGGCCAGCAATGAGCAGTTCTTC
CDR3aa: CASSFWGGGASNEQFF
v_gene: TRBV7-9
j_gene: TRBJ2-1
len: 16
abundance: .
d_gene: TRBD2

CDR3nt: TGTGCCAGCAGGCAGGGAGGGATGAACACTGAAGCTTTCTTT
CDR3aa: CASRQGGMNTEAFF
v_gene: TRBV14
j_gene: TRBJ1-1
len: 14
abundance: .
d_gene: .

CDR3nt: TGTGCCAGCAGCCTTCAAGCGGGGGTGAGCTCCTACAATGAGCAGTTCTTC
CDR3aa: CASSLQAGVSSYNEQFF
v_gene: TRBV11-3
j_gene: TRBJ2-1
len: 17
abundance: .
d_gene: TRBD2

CDR3nt: TGTGCCAGCGGTGATCACGAAGACGGCAATCAGCCCCAGCATTTT
CDR3aa: CASGDHEDGNQPQHF
v_gene: TRBV6-6
j_gene: TRBJ1-5
len: 15
abundance: .
d_gene: .

CDR3nt: TGCGCCAGCAGCTTGGCCGTACTAGCTCCACATGAGCAGTTCTTC
CDR3aa: CASSLAVLAPHEQFF
v_gene: TRBV5-1
j_gene: TRBJ2-1
len: 15
abundance: .
d_gene: .

CDR3nt: TGTGCCAGCAGCAGATTCCGGGACGACGGGACTAGCGGGGGGAATGAGCAGTTCTTC
CDR3aa: CASSRFRDDGTSGGNEQFF
v_gene: TRBV7-9
j_gene: TRBJ2-1
len: 19
abundance: .
d_gene: TRBD2

CDR3nt: TGTGCCAGCAGCCCCCTGCCTCGCGGTGAGCAGTTCTTC
CDR3aa: CASSPLPRGEQFF
v_gene: TRBV11-3
j_gene: TRBJ2-1
len: 13
abundance: .
d_gene: .

CDR3nt: TGTGCCAGCGGTAAACAGGGTCGAGTCACCGGGGAGCTGTTTTTT
CDR3aa: CASGKQGRVTGELFF
v_gene: TRBV27
j_gene: TRBJ2-2
len: 15
abundance: .
d_gene: .

CDR3nt: TGCAGTGCTAGTGGGGGTGGCTACACCTTC
CDR3aa: CSASGGGYTF
v_gene: TRBV20-1
j_gene: TRBJ1-2
len: 10
abundance: .
d_gene: .

CDR3nt: TGTGCCAGCAGTTTATTTTACAGGGCGGACACTGAAGCTTTCTTT
CDR3aa: CASSLFYRADTEAFF
v_gene: TRBV28
j_gene: TRBJ1-1
len: 15
abundance: .
d_gene: .

CDR3nt: TGTGCCAGCAGCCCTCCCCCCAGGGGGAGCACTGAAGCTTTCTTT
CDR3aa: CASSPPPRGSTEAFF
v_gene: TRBV6-2/TRBV6-3
j_gene: TRBJ1-1
len: 15
abundance: .
d_gene: TRBD1

CDR3nt: TGTGCCAGCAGTTACTCAAGGGGACAGCCCCTATCCGAGCAGTACTTC
CDR3aa: CASSYSRGQPLSEQYF
v_gene: TRBV6-6
j_gene: TRBJ2-7
len: 16
abundance: .
d_gene: TRBD1